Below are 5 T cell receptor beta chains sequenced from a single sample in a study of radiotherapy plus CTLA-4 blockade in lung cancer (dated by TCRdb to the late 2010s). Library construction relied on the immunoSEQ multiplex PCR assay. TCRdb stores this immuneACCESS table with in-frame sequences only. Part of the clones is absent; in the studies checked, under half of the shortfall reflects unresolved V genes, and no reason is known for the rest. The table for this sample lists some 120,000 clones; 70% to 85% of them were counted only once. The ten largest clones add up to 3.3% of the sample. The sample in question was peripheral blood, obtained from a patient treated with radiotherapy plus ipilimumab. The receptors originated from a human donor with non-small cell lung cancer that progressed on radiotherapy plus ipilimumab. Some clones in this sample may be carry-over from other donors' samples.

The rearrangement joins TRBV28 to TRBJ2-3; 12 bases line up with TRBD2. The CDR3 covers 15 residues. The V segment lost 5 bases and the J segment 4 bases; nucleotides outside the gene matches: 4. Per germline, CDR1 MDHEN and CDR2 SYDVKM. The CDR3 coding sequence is TGTGCCAGCAGTCACCTAGCGGGGGGGGCAGATACGCAGTATTTT. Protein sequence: CASSHLAGGADTQYF.

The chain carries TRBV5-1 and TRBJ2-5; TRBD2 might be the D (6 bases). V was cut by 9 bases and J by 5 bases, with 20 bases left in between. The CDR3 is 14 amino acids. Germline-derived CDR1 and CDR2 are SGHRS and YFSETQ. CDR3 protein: CATNRLAGRETQYF. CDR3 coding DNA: TGCGCCACCAACCGCCTCGCGGGGCGGGAGACCCAGTACTTC.

CDR3 in DNA: TGCGCCAGCAGCGGGTTGGGGACGGACAATGAAAAACTGTTTTTT. Amino acids: CASSGLGTDNEKLFF. The gene calls are TRBV5-1 and TRBJ1-4, with D possibly TRBD1 on 5 matching bases. The germline V gene has CDR1 SGHRS and CDR2 YFSETQ. Deletions cut 4 bases from V and 5 bases from J, with 15 bases between. The CDR3 contains 15 residues.

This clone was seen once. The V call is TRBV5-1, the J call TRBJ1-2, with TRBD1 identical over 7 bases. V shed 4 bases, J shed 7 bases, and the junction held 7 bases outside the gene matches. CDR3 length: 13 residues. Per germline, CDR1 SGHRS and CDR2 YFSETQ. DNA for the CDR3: TGCGCCAGCAGCGTGAGACAGGGTTTTGGCTACACCTTC. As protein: CASSVRQGFGYTF.

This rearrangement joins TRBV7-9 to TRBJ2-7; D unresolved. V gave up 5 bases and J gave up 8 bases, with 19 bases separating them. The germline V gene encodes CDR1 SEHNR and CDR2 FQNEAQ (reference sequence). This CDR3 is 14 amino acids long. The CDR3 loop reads CASSPPIVLGKQYF. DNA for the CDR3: TGTGCCAGCAGCCCCCCGATAGTTTTGGGGAAGCAGTACTTC.